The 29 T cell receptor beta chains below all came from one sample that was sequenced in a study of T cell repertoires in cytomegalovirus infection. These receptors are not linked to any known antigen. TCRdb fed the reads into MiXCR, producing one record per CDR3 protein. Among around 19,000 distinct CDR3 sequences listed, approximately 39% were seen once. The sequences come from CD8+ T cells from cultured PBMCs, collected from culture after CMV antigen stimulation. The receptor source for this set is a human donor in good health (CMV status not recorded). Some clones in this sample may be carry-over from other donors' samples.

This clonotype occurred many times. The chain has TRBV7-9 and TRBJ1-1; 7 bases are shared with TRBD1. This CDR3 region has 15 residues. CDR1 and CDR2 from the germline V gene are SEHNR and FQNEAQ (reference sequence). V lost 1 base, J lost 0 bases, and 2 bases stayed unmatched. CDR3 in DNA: TGTGCCAGCAGCTTAGGACAGGGAATGAACACTGAAGCTTTCTTT. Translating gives CASSLGQGMNTEAFF.

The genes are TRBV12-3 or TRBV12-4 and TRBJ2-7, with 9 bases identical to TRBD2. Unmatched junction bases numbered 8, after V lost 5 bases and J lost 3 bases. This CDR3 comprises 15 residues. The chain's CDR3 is CASSNATSGHYEQYF. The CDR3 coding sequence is TGTGCCAGCAGTAACGCCACTAGCGGGCACTACGAGCAGTACTTC.

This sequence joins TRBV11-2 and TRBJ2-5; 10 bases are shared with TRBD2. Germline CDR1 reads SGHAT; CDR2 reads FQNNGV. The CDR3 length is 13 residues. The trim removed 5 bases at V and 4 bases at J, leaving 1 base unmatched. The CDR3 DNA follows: TGTGCCAGCAGCCCTAGCGGGAGAGAGACCCAGTACTTC. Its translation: CASSPSGRETQYF. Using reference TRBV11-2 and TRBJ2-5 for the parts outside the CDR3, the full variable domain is EAGVAQSPRYKIIEKRQSVAFWCNPISGHATLYWYQQILGQGPKLLIQFQNNGVVDDSQLPKDRFSAERLKGVDSTLKIQPAKLEDSAVYLCASSPSGRETQYFGPGTRLLVL.

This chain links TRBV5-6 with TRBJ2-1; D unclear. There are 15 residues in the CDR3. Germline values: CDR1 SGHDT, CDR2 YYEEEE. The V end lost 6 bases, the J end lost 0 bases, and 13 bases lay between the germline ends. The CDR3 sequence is CASTMGFGSYNEQFF. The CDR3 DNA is TGTGCCAGCACCATGGGGTTCGGCTCCTACAATGAGCAGTTCTTC.

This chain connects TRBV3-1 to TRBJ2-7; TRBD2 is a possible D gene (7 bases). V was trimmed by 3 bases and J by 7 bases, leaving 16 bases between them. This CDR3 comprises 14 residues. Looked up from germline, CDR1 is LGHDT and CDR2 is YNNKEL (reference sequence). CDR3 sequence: CASSQRGGGLEQYF. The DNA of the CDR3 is TGTGCCAGCAGCCAGCGTGGGGGGGGGCTGGAGCAGTACTTC.

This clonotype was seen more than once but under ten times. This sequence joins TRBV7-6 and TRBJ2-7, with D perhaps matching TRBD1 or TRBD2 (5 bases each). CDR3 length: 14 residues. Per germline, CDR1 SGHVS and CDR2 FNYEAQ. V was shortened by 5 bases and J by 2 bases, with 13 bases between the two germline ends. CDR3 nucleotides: TGTGCCAGCAGCGCTGAGGGGCTAGCCTACGAGCAGTACTTC. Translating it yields CASSAEGLAYEQYF.

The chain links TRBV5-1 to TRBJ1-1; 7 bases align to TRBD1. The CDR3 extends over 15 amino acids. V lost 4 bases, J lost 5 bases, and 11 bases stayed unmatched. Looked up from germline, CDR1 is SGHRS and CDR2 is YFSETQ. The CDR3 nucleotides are TGCGCCAGCAGCACAGCTCCCGACAGGGTGACTGAAGCTTTCTTT. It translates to CASSTAPDRVTEAFF.

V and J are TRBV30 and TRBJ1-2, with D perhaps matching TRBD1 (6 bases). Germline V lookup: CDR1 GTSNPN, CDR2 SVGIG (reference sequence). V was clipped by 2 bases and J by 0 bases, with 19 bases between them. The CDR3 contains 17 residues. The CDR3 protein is CAWSKGAGAAANYGYTF. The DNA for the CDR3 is TGTGCCTGGAGTAAGGGAGCGGGGGCAGCCGCTAACTATGGCTACACCTTC.

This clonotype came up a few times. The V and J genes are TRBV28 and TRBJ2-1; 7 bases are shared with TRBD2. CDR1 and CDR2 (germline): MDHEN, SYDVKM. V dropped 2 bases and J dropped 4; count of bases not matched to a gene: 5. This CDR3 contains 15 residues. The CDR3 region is CASSLPAGLYNEQFF. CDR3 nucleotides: TGTGCCAGCAGTTTACCAGCGGGGCTGTACAATGAGCAGTTCTTC.

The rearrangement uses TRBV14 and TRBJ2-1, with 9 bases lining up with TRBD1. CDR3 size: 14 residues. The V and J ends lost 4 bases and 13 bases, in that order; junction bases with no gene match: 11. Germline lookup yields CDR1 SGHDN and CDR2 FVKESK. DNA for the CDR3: TGTGCCAGCAGCCCCGCTCGGGACAGGGAATTACAGTTCTTC. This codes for CASSPARDRELQFF.

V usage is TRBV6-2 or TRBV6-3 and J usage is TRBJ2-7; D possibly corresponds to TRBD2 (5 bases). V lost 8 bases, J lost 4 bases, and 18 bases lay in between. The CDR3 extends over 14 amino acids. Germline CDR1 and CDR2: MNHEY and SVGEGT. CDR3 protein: CASRLAGPRYEQYF. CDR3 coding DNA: TGTGCCAGCCGGCTGGCGGGCCCCCGATACGAGCAGTACTTC.

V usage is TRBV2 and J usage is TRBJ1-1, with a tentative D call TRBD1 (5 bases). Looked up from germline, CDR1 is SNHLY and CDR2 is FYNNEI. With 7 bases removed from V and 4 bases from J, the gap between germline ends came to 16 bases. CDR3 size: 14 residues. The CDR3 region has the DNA TGTGCCAGCAATTGGGACGGGGGGTCCACTGAAGCTTTCTTT. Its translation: CASNWDGGSTEAFF. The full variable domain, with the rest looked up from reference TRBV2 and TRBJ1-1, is EPEVTQTPSHQVTQMGQEVILRCVPISNHLYFYWYRQILGQKVEFLVSFYNNEISEKSEIFDDQFSVERPDGSNFTLKIRSTKLEDSAMYFCASNWDGGSTEAFFGQGTRLTVV.

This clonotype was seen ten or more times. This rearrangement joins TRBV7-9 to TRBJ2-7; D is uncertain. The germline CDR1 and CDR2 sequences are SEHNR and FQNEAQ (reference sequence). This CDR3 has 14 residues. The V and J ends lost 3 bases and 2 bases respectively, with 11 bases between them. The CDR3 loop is CASSFSSLTYEQYF. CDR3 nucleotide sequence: TGTGCCAGCAGCTTCTCTTCATTAACCTACGAGCAGTACTTC.

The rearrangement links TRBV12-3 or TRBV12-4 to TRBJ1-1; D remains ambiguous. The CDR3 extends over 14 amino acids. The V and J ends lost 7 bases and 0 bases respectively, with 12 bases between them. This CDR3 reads CASKQTAMNTEAFF. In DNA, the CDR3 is TGTGCCAGCAAGCAGACTGCCATGAACACTGAAGCTTTCTTT.

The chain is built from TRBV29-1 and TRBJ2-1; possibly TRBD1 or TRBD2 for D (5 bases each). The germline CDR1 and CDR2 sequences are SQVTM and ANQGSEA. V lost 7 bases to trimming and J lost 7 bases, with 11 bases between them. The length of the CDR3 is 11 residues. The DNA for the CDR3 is TGCAGCGCTGCCTGGGGGAATGAGCAGTTCTTC. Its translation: CSAAWGNEQFF.

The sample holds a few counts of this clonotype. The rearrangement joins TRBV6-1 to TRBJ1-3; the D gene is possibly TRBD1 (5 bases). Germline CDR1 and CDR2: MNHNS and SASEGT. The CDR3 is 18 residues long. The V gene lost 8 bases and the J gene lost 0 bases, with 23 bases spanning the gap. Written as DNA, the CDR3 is TGTGCCAGCGTACCCCACCCCCAGGGACCTACCTCTGGAAACACCATATATTTT. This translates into CASVPHPQGPTSGNTIYF.

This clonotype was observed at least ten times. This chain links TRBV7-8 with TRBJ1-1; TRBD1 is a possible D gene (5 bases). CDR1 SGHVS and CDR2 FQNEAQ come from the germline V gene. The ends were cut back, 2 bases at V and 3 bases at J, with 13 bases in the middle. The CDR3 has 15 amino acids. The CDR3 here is CASSLSGPGHTEAFF. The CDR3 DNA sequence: TGTGCCAGCAGCTTAAGCGGGCCGGGGCACACTGAAGCTTTCTTT.

In nucleotides, the CDR3 is TGTGCCAGCAGCCAAGGTGGAGTTGGCACTGAAGCTTTCTTT. Translated: CASSQGGVGTEAFF. The rearrangement uses TRBV4-2 and TRBJ1-1; D gene ambiguous. CDR3 length equals 14 residues. Trimming shortened V by 1 base and J by 4 bases, and 10 bases separated the two germline ends. Per germline, CDR1 LGHNA and CDR2 YNFKEQ.

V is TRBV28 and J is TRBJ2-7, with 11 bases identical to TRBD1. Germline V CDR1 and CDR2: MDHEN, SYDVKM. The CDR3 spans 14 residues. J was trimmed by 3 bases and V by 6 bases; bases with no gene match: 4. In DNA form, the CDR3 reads TGTGCCAGCAGCCTGGGACAGGGGGGCTACGAGCAGTACTTC. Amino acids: CASSLGQGGYEQYF.

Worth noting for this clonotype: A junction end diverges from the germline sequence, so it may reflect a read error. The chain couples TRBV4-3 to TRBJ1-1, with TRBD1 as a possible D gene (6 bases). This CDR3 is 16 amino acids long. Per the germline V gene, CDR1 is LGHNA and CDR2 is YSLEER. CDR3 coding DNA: TGCGCCAGCAGCCAAGGTTCCGGGGCTGGGGGCACTGAAGCTTCCTTT. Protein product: CASSQGSGAGGTEASF.

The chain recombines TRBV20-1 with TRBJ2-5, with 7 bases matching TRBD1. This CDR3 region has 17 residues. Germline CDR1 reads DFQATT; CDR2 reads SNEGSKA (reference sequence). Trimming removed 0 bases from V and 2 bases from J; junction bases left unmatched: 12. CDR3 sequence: CSARDRVQGVIQETQYF. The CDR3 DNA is TGCAGTGCTAGAGATAGGGTGCAGGGGGTAATTCAAGAGACCCAGTACTTC.

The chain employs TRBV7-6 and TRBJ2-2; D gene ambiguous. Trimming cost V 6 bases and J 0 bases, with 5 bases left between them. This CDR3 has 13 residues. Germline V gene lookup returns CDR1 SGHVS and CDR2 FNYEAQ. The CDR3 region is CASSRANTGELFF. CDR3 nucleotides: TGTGCCAGCAGTCGCGCGAACACCGGGGAGCTGTTTTTT.

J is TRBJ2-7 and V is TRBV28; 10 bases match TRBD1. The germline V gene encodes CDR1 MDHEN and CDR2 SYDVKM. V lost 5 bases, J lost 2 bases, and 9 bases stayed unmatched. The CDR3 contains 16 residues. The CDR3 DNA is TGTGCCAGCAGTCCGGCCGGACAGGGGGACACCTACGAGCAGTACTTC. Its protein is CASSPAGQGDTYEQYF.

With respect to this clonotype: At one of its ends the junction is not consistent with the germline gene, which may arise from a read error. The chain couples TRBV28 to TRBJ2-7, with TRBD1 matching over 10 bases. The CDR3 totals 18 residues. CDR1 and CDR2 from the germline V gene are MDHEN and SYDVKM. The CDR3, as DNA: TGTGCCAGCAGTTTAATCTCGTCCGGGACAGGGGCCTCCTACGAGCGGTACTTC. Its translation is CASSLISSGTGASYERYF.

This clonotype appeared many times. For the CDR3, the DNA is TGCGCCAGCAGCCAAGATCTTATGCGGGAGGAGGTTTGGGATACGCAGTATTTT. Translating gives CASSQDLMREEVWDTQYF. The gene calls are TRBV4-3 and TRBJ2-3, with TRBD2 matching over 8 bases. The CDR3 totals 18 residues. Germline CDR1 is LGHNA and CDR2 is YSLEER. The ends lost 0 bases at V and 6 bases at J; junction bases unmatched: 14.

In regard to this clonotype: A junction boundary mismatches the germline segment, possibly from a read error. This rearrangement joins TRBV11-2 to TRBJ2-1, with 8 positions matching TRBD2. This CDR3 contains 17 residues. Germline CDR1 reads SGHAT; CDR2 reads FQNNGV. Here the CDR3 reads CAISLELGERGTNEQFF. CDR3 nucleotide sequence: TGTGCCATCAGCTTAGAGCTCGGCGAGCGGGGGACCAATGAGCAGTTCTTC.

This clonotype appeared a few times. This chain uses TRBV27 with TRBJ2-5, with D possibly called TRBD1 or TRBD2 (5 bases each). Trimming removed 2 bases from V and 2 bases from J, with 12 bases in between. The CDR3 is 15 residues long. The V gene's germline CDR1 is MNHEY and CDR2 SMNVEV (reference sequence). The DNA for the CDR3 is TGTGCCAGCAGTTTAATAGGGGCGGGTCAAGAGACCCAGTACTTC. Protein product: CASSLIGAGQETQYF.

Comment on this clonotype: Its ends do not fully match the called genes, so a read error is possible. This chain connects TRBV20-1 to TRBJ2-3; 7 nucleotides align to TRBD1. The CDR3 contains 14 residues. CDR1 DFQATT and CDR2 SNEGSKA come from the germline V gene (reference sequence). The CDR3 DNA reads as TGCAGTGCCCCGACCGGGGCCGGGACAGATAAGCAGTATTTT. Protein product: CSAPTGAGTDKQYF.

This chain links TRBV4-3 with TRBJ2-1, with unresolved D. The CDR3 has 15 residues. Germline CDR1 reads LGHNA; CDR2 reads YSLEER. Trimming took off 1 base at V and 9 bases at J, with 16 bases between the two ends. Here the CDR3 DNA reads TGCGCCAGCAGCCAAGGCGGTGGTCGCTCTAGTGAGCAGTTCTTC. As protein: CASSQGGGRSSEQFF.